The present T cell receptor beta chain was sequenced within a study of CD8+CD57+ T cells in acquired aplastic anemia. This clonotype turned up a few times. Profiling of TCR beta VDJ combinations and CDR3 sequences used genomic DNA as template. TCRdb redid the calling of the reads with MiXCR, one entry per CDR3 protein. The repertoire consists of around 430,000 distinct CDR3 sequences, with around a third occurring once and the leading ten covering less than 1%. CDR3 length: 11 residues. Losses at the gene ends were 7 bases for V and 8 bases for J; bases not matched to a gene: 4. Germline V gene sequence: CDR1 SNHLY, CDR2 FYNNEI. The patients chosen for sequencing had shown expansion of CD8+CD57+ cells (detected by flow cytometry).

Sequencing was performed on sorted CD4+, CD8+, or CD8+CD57+ T cells (not recorded which) from PBMCs. This receptor was taken from a human donor with aplastic anemia. The V gene is TRBV2, the J gene TRBJ1-1; 7 nucleotides agree with TRBD1. The CDR3 DNA is TGTGCCAGCACCATGGACAGGGAAGCTTTCTTT. This encodes CASTMDREAFF.